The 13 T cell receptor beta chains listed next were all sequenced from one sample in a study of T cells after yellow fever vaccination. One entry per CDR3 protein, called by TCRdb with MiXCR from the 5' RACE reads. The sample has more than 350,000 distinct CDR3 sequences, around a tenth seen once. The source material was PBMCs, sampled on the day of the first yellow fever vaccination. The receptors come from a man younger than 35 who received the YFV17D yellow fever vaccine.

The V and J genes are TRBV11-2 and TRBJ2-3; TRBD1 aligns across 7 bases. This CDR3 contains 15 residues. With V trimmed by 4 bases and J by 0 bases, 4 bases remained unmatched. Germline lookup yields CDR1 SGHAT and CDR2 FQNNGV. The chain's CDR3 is CASSSRGMSTDTQYF. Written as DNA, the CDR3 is TGTGCCAGCAGCTCCAGGGGGATGAGCACAGATACGCAGTATTTT.

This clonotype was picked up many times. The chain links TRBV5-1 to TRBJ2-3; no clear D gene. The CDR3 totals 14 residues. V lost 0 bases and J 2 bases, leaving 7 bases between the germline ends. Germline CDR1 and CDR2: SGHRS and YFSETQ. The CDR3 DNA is TGCGCCAGCAGCTTGGTCGGATACACAGATACGCAGTATTTT. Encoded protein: CASSLVGYTDTQYF.

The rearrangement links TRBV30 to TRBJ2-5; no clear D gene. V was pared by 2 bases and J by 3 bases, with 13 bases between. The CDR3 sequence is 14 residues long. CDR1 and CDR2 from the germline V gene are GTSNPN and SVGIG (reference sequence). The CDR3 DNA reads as TGTGCCTGGAGTAGGAACTTCGAAGAAGAGACCCAGTACTTC. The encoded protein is CAWSRNFEEETQYF.

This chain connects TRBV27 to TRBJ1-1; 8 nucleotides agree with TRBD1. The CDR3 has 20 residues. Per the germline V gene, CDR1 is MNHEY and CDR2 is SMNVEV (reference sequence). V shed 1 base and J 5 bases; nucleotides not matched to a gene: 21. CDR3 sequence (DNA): TGTGCCAGCAGTTTATACGGCAGGGGGCTCTTCCTTCCGGTCCGGACTGAAGCTTTCTTT. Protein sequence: CASSLYGRGLFLPVRTEAFF.

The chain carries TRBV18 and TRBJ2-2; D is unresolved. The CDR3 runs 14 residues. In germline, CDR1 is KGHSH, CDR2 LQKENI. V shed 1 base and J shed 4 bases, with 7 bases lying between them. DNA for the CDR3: TGTGCCAGCTCACCACAGGACGGCACCGGGGAGCTGTTTTTT. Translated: CASSPQDGTGELFF.

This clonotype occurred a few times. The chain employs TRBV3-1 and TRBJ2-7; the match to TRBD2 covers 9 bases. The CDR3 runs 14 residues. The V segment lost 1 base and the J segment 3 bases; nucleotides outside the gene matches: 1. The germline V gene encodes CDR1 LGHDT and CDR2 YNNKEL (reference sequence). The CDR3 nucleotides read TGTGCCAGCAGCCAAGGACTAGCGGACTACGAGCAGTACGTC. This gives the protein CASSQGLADYEQYV.

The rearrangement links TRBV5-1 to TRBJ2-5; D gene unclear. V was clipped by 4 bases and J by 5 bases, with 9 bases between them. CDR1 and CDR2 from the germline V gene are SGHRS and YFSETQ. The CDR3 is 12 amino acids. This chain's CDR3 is CASSQNGETQYF. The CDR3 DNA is TGCGCCAGCAGCCAAAATGGGGAGACCCAGTACTTC.

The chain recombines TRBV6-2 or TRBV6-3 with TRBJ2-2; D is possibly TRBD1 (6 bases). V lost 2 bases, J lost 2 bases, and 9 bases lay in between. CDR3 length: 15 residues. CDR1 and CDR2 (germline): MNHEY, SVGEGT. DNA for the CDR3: TGTGCCAGCAGTTACGGGGACACCAACACCGGGGAGCTGTTTTTT. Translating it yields CASSYGDTNTGELFF.

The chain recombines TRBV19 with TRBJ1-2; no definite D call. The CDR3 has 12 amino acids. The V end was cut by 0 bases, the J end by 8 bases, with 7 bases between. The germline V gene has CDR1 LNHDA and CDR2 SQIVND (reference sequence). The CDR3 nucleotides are TGTGCCAGTAGTATAGAGTCACGGGGCTACACCTTC. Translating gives CASSIESRGYTF.

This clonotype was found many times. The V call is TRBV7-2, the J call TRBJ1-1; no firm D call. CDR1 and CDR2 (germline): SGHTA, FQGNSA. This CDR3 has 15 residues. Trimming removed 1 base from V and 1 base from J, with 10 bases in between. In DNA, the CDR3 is TGTGCCAGCAGCTTAGTTCCAGAGACGAACACTGAAGCTTTCTTT. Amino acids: CASSLVPETNTEAFF.

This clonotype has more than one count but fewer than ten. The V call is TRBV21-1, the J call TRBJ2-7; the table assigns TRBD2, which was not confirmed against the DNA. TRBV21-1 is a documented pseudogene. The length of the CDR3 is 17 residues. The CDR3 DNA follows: TGTGCCAGCAGCAAAACCCCGCTTGATGACGCGGGATACGAGCAGTACGTC. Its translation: CASSKTPLDDAGYEQYV.

DNA for the CDR3: TGTGCCATCAGTGAGCTAGGGGTTACTGAAGCTTTCTTT. Protein: CAISELGVTEAFF. The chain employs TRBV10-3 and TRBJ1-1; a possible D gene is TRBD1 (5 bases). The CDR3 contains 13 residues. Trimming took off 2 bases at V and 5 bases at J, with 9 bases between the two ends. Germline V CDR1 and CDR2: ENHRY, SYGVKD.

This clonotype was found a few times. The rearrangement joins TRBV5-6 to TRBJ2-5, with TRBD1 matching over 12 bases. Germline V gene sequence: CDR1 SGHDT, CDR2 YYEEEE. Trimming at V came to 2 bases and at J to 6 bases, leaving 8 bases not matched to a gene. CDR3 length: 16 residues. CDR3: CASSFSGTGGGKTQYF. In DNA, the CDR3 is TGTGCCAGCAGCTTTTCCGGGACAGGGGGCGGAAAGACCCAGTACTTC.